This T cell receptor (beta chain) originates from a study of T-cell reconstitution after alpha-beta-depleted transplantation in children. Study conclusions and caveats: Several hundred expanded graft clones reportedly supplied alpha-beta T cells about two months after transplant. T-cell numbers and diversity one year post-transplant derived largely from freshly generated T cells. Surviving thymic progenitors and recipient T cells were the source of high TCRbeta diversity at day 60 in some patients.

Preparing the TCRbeta library involved the use of unique molecular identifiers. TCRdb ran MiXCR on the PCR reads and lists one entry per CDR3 protein. This table has approximately 630,000 distinct CDR3 sequences, over 10% appearing once. There are many counts of this clonotype. No antigen is known for it. The material was PBMCs, obtained before TCRalphabeta/CD19-depleted stem cell transplant. The clonotype was recovered from a girl aged 2 to 10 with congenital amegakaryocytic thrombocytopenia, due to receive a stem cell transplant.

The CDR3 nucleotides are TGTGCCATCAGTGAGTCGGGACAGGTATACAATGAGCAGTTCTTC. Amino acids: CAISESGQVYNEQFF. The chain couples TRBV10-3 to TRBJ2-1, with 8 positions matching TRBD1. Trimming removed 0 bases from V and 4 bases from J; junction bases left unmatched: 2. CDR1 is ENHRY and CDR2 is SYGVKD in the germline V gene. This CDR3 is 15 amino acids long.